Listed here are 21 T cell receptor beta chains from one sample, sequenced in a study of T cells in Graves' hyperthyroidism and ophthalmopathy. Amplified TCR beta CDR3 regions derived from RNA transcripts. Primed by the HTBI set, a first-round RT-PCR was run on the TCR CDR3. TCRdb reprocessed the multiplex PCR reads with MiXCR, giving one entry per CDR3 protein. Of hundreds of thousands of distinct CDR3 sequences listed, about 14% are singletons. The sequencing sample was made of blood. The receptors here all came from a woman between 45 and 60 years old with Graves' ophthalmopathy.

This clonotype was detected ten times or more. V usage is TRBV12-3 or TRBV12-4 and J usage is TRBJ2-7; no definite D call. V dropped 6 bases and J dropped 6 bases, with 24 bases sitting between them. CDR3 length equals 16 residues. The CDR3 nucleotides are TGTGCCAGCAGCGATCAGGAGTCACGGTATTGGGGCGAGCAGTACTTC. Translated: CASSDQESRYWGEQYF.

The sample holds a few counts of this clonotype. The rearrangement uses TRBV4-2 and TRBJ1-2; D unresolved. V was shortened by 0 bases and J by 3 bases, with 11 bases between the two germline ends. The CDR3 is 15 amino acids. Germline V CDR1 and CDR2: LGHNA, YNFKEQ. The CDR3 protein is CASSQDNQVYYGYTF. The CDR3 DNA follows: TGTGCCAGCAGCCAAGATAACCAGGTGTACTATGGCTACACCTTC.

The rearrangement uses TRBV7-9 and TRBJ2-7; TRBD2 agrees at 15 bases. CDR3 size: 18 residues. Germline V gene sequence: CDR1 SEHNR, CDR2 FQNEAQ (reference sequence). The J segment lost 3 bases and the V segment lost 5 bases, leaving 11 bases of the junction unmatched. CDR3 bases: TGTGCCAGCAGCGAGACCGGGACTAGCGGGAGGTCTCTCTACGAGCAGTACTTC. This sequence encodes CASSETGTSGRSLYEQYF.

The rearrangement links TRBV5-1 to TRBJ2-3, with D uncertain. Trimming stripped 0 bases from V and 9 bases from J, with 11 bases between. CDR1 and CDR2 from the germline V gene are SGHRS and YFSETQ. The CDR3 is made up of 13 amino acids. The CDR3 reads CASSLGQRGTQYF. The DNA of the CDR3 is TGCGCCAGCAGCTTGGGACAACGAGGCACGCAGTATTTT.

This clonotype was found many times. The V gene is TRBV11-2, the J gene TRBJ2-2, with D tentatively TRBD1 (5 bases). V dropped 5 bases and J dropped 2 bases, with 18 bases sitting between them. CDR3 size: 17 residues. The V gene's germline CDR1 is SGHAT and CDR2 FQNNGV. The CDR3 protein is CASSRPADKFNTGELFF. The CDR3 nucleotides read TGTGCCAGCAGCCGCCCGGCGGACAAGTTTAACACCGGGGAGCTGTTTTTT. Complete variable domain (other parts from reference TRBV11-2 and TRBJ2-2): EAGVAQSPRYKIIEKRQSVAFWCNPISGHATLYWYQQILGQGPKLLIQFQNNGVVDDSQLPKDRFSAERLKGVDSTLKIQPAKLEDSAVYLCASSRPADKFNTGELFFGEGSRLTVL.

This clonotype was counted at least ten times. The genes are TRBV24-1 and TRBJ1-5, with D possibly being TRBD1 (6 bases). V was clipped by 9 bases and J by 1 base, with 15 bases between them. The CDR3 runs to 15 residues. Germline V CDR1 and CDR2: KGHDR, SFDVKD. CDR3 residues: CATAPTGISNQPQHF. CDR3 in DNA: TGTGCCACCGCCCCGACAGGAATAAGCAATCAGCCCCAGCATTTT.

This clonotype was picked up many times. The V call is TRBV29-1, the J call TRBJ2-5; D unresolved. Germline V CDR1 and CDR2: SQVTM, ANQGSEA. V shed 2 bases and J shed 5 bases, with 3 bases lying between them. This CDR3 comprises 10 residues. CDR3 nucleotides: TGCAGCGTTGAAATGGAGACCCAGTACTTC. Protein sequence: CSVEMETQYF.

This clonotype appeared many times. The rearrangement links TRBV20-1 to TRBJ2-1; 9 nucleotides align to TRBD2. This CDR3 has 15 amino acids. With 2 bases clipped from V and 6 bases from J, the junction kept 8 bases outside the gene matches. Per germline, CDR1 DFQATT and CDR2 SNEGSKA (reference sequence). Here the CDR3 reads CSARPGLAPFNEQFF. CDR3 nucleotides: TGCAGTGCTAGACCGGGACTAGCACCTTTCAATGAGCAGTTCTTC.

The V call is TRBV5-1, the J call TRBJ1-5; 8 nucleotides line up with TRBD1. The V gene's germline CDR1 is SGHRS and CDR2 YFSETQ. The CDR3 contains 16 residues. J gave up 5 bases and V 2 bases, and 9 bases lay outside the gene matches. The CDR3 region is CASSLGPDRAHQPQHF. Here the CDR3 DNA reads TGCGCCAGCAGCTTAGGGCCGGACAGGGCCCATCAGCCCCAGCATTTT.

This clonotype showed up just a few times. CDR3 DNA sequence: TGTGCCAGCAGCCAAGATCACCCGGGACAGGGGGTTTACCAAGAGACCCAGTACTTC. It is translated as CASSQDHPGQGVYQETQYF. The rearrangement links TRBV14 to TRBJ2-5; 11 bases agree with TRBD1. CDR1 and CDR2 (germline): SGHDN, FVKESK. The V gene end was trimmed by 0 bases and the J gene end by 0 bases; junction bases not matched to a gene: 9. The CDR3 is 19 amino acids.

This clonotype was found many times. V is TRBV7-2 and J is TRBJ2-5, with D possibly being TRBD2 (6 bases). The V gene lost 5 bases and the J gene lost 1 base, with 14 bases spanning the gap. Germline V gene lookup returns CDR1 SGHTA and CDR2 FQGNSA. The CDR3 runs to 15 residues. For the CDR3, the DNA is TGTGCCAGCAGCAAAAATCCGGGAGTCCAAGAGACCCAGTACTTC. This codes for CASSKNPGVQETQYF.

The CDR3, as DNA: TGCAGCGTTGCGCCAGGGCCAGCCGGAAACACCATATATTTT. It is translated as CSVAPGPAGNTIYF. The rearrangement joins TRBV29-1 to TRBJ1-3, with D maybe TRBD1 (5 bases). Germline V gives CDR1 SQVTM, CDR2 ANQGSEA. V lost 4 bases and J lost 4, with 14 bases in between. The length of the CDR3 is 14 residues.

This clonotype was detected a few times. The genes are TRBV11-3 and TRBJ2-2; TRBD2 aligns across 9 bases. CDR3 length equals 19 residues. Trimming removed 2 bases from V and 1 base from J; junction bases left unmatched: 11. Looked up from germline, CDR1 is SGHNT and CDR2 is YENEEA. The CDR3 spells CASSLLTQKAGGNTGELFF. DNA for the CDR3: TGTGCCAGCAGCTTATTAACCCAAAAAGCGGGAGGGAACACCGGGGAGCTGTTTTTT. The whole variable domain, remainder taken from reference TRBV11-3 and TRBJ2-2, is EAGVVQSPRYKIIEKKQPVAFWCNPISGHNTLYWYLQNLGQGPELLIRYENEEAVDDSQLPKDRFSAERLKGVDSTLKIQPAELGDSAVYLCASSLLTQKAGGNTGELFFGEGSRLTVL.

The chain recombines TRBV5-1 with TRBJ1-5; TRBD1 might be the D (6 bases). Germline V gives CDR1 SGHRS, CDR2 YFSETQ. The V end was cut by 0 bases, the J end by 3 bases, with 10 bases between. The CDR3 length is 15 residues. The CDR3 protein is CASSLGDKFNQPQHF. The CDR3 region has the DNA TGCGCCAGCAGCTTGGGGGACAAGTTCAATCAGCCCCAGCATTTT.

V is TRBV28 and J is TRBJ2-3, with TRBD2 matching over 15 bases. CDR1 and CDR2 from the germline V gene are MDHEN and SYDVKM. This CDR3 spans 17 amino acids. With V trimmed by 6 bases and J by 2 bases, 6 bases remained unmatched. In nucleotides, the CDR3 is TGTGCCAGCAGGCGAGGACTAGCGGGGGGGACCACAGATACGCAGTATTTT. It codes for CASRRGLAGGTTDTQYF.

J is TRBJ1-1 and V is TRBV30; TRBD1 matches at 7 bases. V lost 3 bases and J lost 6; bases outside the gene matches: 10. The CDR3 is 14 residues long. The V gene's germline CDR1 is GTSNPN and CDR2 SVGIG (reference sequence). The CDR3 DNA is TGTGCCTGGAGAGACCCTACAGGGGCCGCTGAAGCTTTCTTT. The encoded protein is CAWRDPTGAAEAFF.

The table lists this clonotype with a few counts. The chain links TRBV15 to TRBJ1-6; possible D gene TRBD1, 5 bases. The V gene lost 0 bases and the J gene lost 7 bases, with 13 bases spanning the gap. Germline V gene sequence: CDR1 LNHNV, CDR2 YYDKDF (reference sequence). This CDR3 contains 16 residues. The CDR3 sequence is CATSREGRTRNSPLHF. The CDR3 DNA follows: TGTGCCACCAGCAGAGAAGGACGGACAAGGAATTCACCCCTCCACTTT.

The rearrangement links TRBV19 to TRBJ1-5, with TRBD1 matching 7 bases. The ends lost 5 bases at V and 3 bases at J; junction bases unmatched: 10. The CDR3 totals 16 residues. Germline lookup yields CDR1 LNHDA and CDR2 SQIVND (reference sequence). CDR3 DNA: TGTGCCAGTAGTTTCCGTCGGGACAGTCTCAATCAGCCCCAGCATTTT. It yields the protein CASSFRRDSLNQPQHF.

At least ten counts were recorded for this clonotype. The rearrangement links TRBV28 to TRBJ1-1, with D hard to call. V shed 1 base and J shed 1 base, with 10 bases lying between them. This CDR3 is 15 amino acids long. Germline V gene sequence: CDR1 MDHEN, CDR2 SYDVKM. The CDR3: CASSLFPMANTEAFF. Written as DNA, the CDR3 is TGTGCCAGCAGTTTATTCCCAATGGCGAACACTGAAGCTTTCTTT.

This clonotype was detected only once. A much bigger clone sits one base away, suggesting this may be a read error. The rearrangement uses TRBV10-3 and TRBJ2-1; D possibly corresponds to TRBD1 (6 bases). This CDR3 comprises 14 residues. Per the germline V gene, CDR1 is ENHRY and CDR2 is SYGVKD. CDR3: CAVRAGTPYNEQFF. The CDR3 DNA follows: TGTGCCGTCAGAGCCGGGACACCCTACAATGAGCAGTTCTTC.

The chain employs TRBV14 and TRBJ2-7; the D gene is possibly TRBD1 (6 bases). Germline lookup yields CDR1 SGHDN and CDR2 FVKESK. The CDR3 is 13 amino acids. The germline V and J ends were trimmed by 3 bases and 8 bases, with 14 bases remaining between them. CDR3: CASSQLQGTKQYF. The CDR3 region has the DNA TGTGCCAGCAGCCAGCTACAGGGTACGAAGCAGTACTTC.